The source of this T cell receptor beta chain is a study of identical twins. Everyone who gave samples was a healthy Caucasian. CDR3 length: 12 amino acids. V lost 6 bases to trimming and J lost 3 bases, with 9 bases between them. Per germline, CDR1 LGHNT and CDR2 FRNRAP. MiXCR, run by TCRdb on the 5' RACE reads, gives a single entry per CDR3 protein. This sample yields hundreds of thousands of distinct CDR3 sequences, of which approximately 13% are seen a single time; around 1.5% belongs to the top ten. Turning to this clonotype: Its antigen is not identified.

Findings and caveats of the study: It was out-of-frame TCR alpha sharing in monozygotic twins that models underestimated. Conclusions came from cross-sectional statistical analysis, not from following the same donors. Possibly, invariant MAIT and iNKT cells partly confounded zero-insertion analyses.

These data were also filed under a second study, of yellow fever vaccine responses in identical twins.

The sequenced sample was PBMCs. The receptor was derived from a woman between 18 and 30 years old in good health. The chain uses TRBV12-5 and TRBJ2-7; no definite D call. This CDR3 is CASGTVIYEQYF. CDR3 in DNA: TGTGCTAGTGGAACAGTCATCTACGAGCAGTACTTC.